This entry lists 28 T cell receptor beta chains sequenced from one sample in a study of blood T cell repertoires in COVID-19. Only in-frame clones appear in the TCRdb table, and some are missing; sequencing was by immunoSEQ multiplex PCR. There are fewer than 200,000 clones in the sample; around 80% occur only once, and around 3.6% lies in the top ten. Specimen: PBMCs or T cells enriched from blood (not recorded which). Receptor source: a woman aged 50 to 60 in a cohort exposed to, infected with or recovered from COVID-19 (not recorded which).

This chain connects TRBV28 to TRBJ1-1; D ambiguous. The CDR3 extends over 15 amino acids. V was shortened by 5 bases and J by 3 bases, with 16 bases between the two germline ends. The germline V gene encodes CDR1 MDHEN and CDR2 SYDVKM. Written as DNA, the CDR3 is TGTGCCAGCAGTGCGGGATCCCACGGGGACACTGAAGCTTTCTTT. It translates to CASSAGSHGDTEAFF.

CDR3 in DNA: TGTGCCAGCAGCACCCTACAGGACACGTACGGGTATGGCTACACCTTC. Protein product: CASSTLQDTYGYGYTF. V gene TRBV7-9 combines with J gene TRBJ1-2; D possibly corresponds to TRBD1 (5 bases). Germline CDR1 is SEHNR and CDR2 is FQNEAQ (reference sequence). CDR3 length: 16 residues. The V and J ends lost 5 bases and 5 bases respectively, with 21 bases between them.

CDR3 region: CASSQGTGPEAFF. DNA for the CDR3: TGTGCCAGCAGCCAAGGGACAGGGCCTGAAGCTTTCTTT. This rearrangement joins TRBV4-2 to TRBJ1-1, with TRBD1 matching over 8 bases. The CDR3 covers 13 residues. The V segment lost 1 base and the J segment 6 bases; nucleotides outside the gene matches: 1. Germline V CDR1 and CDR2: LGHNA, YNFKEQ.

The chain has TRBV2 and TRBJ1-5; 7 bases are a match to TRBD1. This CDR3 contains 15 residues. The junction had 8 bases not matched to a gene; V was cut back by 7 bases and J by 2 bases. Germline V CDR1 and CDR2: SNHLY, FYNNEI. Written as DNA, the CDR3 is TGTGCCAGCACTCGACAGGGCGAGGGCAATCAGCCCCAGCATTTT. This sequence encodes CASTRQGEGNQPQHF.

The rearrangement uses TRBV6-2 or TRBV6-3 and TRBJ2-3; 11 nucleotides match TRBD2. There are 15 residues in the CDR3. Trimming removed 5 bases from V and 1 base from J; junction bases left unmatched: 2. From germline, CDR1 is MNHEY and CDR2 SVGEGT. This chain's CDR3 is CASSPLAGGTDTQYF. The CDR3 DNA sequence: TGTGCCAGCAGTCCACTAGCGGGGGGCACAGATACGCAGTATTTT.

J is TRBJ2-5 and V is TRBV6-6; TRBD2 might be the D (5 bases). The CDR3 loop spans 12 amino acids. Trimming cost V 8 bases and J 5 bases, with 12 bases left between them. In germline, CDR1 is MNHNY, CDR2 SVGAGI (reference sequence). CDR3 protein: CASETGSETQYF. The CDR3 DNA reads TGTGCCAGCGAGACGGGAAGCGAGACCCAGTACTTC.

The rearrangement links TRBV11-2 to TRBJ1-1; D is unresolved. Trimming cost V 5 bases and J 3 bases, with 13 bases left between them. Germline lookup yields CDR1 SGHAT and CDR2 FQNNGV. This CDR3 region has 14 residues. The CDR3 DNA sequence: TGTGCCAGCAGCCCCGCCGAGAGGGACACTGAAGCTTTCTTT. Translated, it gives CASSPAERDTEAFF.

The genes are TRBV6-5 and TRBJ1-5; maybe TRBD1 (6 bases). The CDR3 contains 13 residues. V lost 8 bases to trimming and J lost 4 bases, with 12 bases between them. Germline assignment: CDR1 MNHEY and CDR2 SVGAGI. Written as DNA, the CDR3 is TGTGCCAGCCAATACAGGGATAATCAGCCCCAGCATTTT. Its protein is CASQYRDNQPQHF.

This clone was found a few times. The V and J genes are TRBV5-1 and TRBJ1-6; 12 positions match TRBD1. The germline V gene has CDR1 SGHRS and CDR2 YFSETQ. The CDR3 sequence is 15 residues long. Germline trimming cut 0 bases from V and 9 bases from J; bases unmatched to any gene: 1. CDR3 residues: CASSLEGQGASPLHF. CDR3 in DNA: TGCGCCAGCAGCTTGGAGGGACAGGGGGCTTCACCCCTCCACTTT.

V and J are TRBV24-1 and TRBJ2-5, with D maybe TRBD1 (6 bases). Germline CDR1 and CDR2: KGHDR and SFDVKD. Deletions cut 3 bases from V and 1 base from J, with 14 bases between. The CDR3 runs to 16 residues. CDR3 DNA: TGTGCCACCAGTGATCCACCCGGCAGGGGCCAAGAGACCCAGTACTTC. As protein: CATSDPPGRGQETQYF.

This clone was recorded once. The chain combines TRBV28 with TRBJ1-6; D ambiguous. V was cut by 6 bases and J by 4 bases, with 10 bases left in between. In germline, CDR1 is MDHEN, CDR2 SYDVKM. This CDR3 is 14 amino acids long. CDR3 in DNA: TGTGCCAGCAGGACACGGGAATATAATTCACCCCTCCACTTT. Protein: CASRTREYNSPLHF.

The chain recombines TRBV28 with TRBJ2-7; D is undetermined. This CDR3 region has 11 residues. Per the germline V gene, CDR1 is MDHEN and CDR2 is SYDVKM. V gave up 7 bases and J gave up 3 bases, with 7 bases separating them. CDR3 residues: CASTSSYEQYF. The CDR3 DNA sequence: TGTGCCAGCACTTCGAGCTACGAGCAGTACTTC. The whole variable domain, filled in from reference TRBV28 and TRBJ2-7, reads DVKVTQSSRYLVKRTGEKVFLECVQDMDHENMFWYRQDPGLGLRLIYFSYDVKMKEKGDIPEGYSVSREKKERFSLILESASTNQTSMYLCASTSSYEQYFGPGTRLTVT.

The chain has TRBV2 and TRBJ2-5; 8 nucleotides align to TRBD2. Germline lookup yields CDR1 SNHLY and CDR2 FYNNEI. With 8 bases clipped from V and 5 bases from J, the junction kept 19 bases outside the gene matches. The CDR3 has 17 amino acids. In nucleotides, the CDR3 is TGTGCCAGCCTCTCAGGCGGATTTGGCGGGAGGCGGGAGACCCAGTACTTC. This gives the protein CASLSGGFGGRRETQYF. Full variable domain (rest looked up from reference TRBV2 and TRBJ2-5): EPEVTQTPSHQVTQMGQEVILRCVPISNHLYFYWYRQILGQKVEFLVSFYNNEISEKSEIFDDQFSVERPDGSNFTLKIRSTKLEDSAMYFCASLSGGFGGRRETQYFGPGTRLLVL.

V gene TRBV19 combines with J gene TRBJ1-3; 7 bases map to TRBD1. V was pared by 9 bases and J by 4 bases, with 12 bases of the junction left unmatched. The CDR3 contains 15 residues. Per the germline V gene, CDR1 is LNHDA and CDR2 is SQIVND (reference sequence). In DNA form, the CDR3 reads TGTGCCAGCTCCCGGGACAGAGTTTCCGGAAACACCATATATTTT. Translating gives CASSRDRVSGNTIYF.

V is TRBV7-9 and J is TRBJ2-4; D is undetermined. Germline-derived CDR1 and CDR2 are SEHNR and FQNEAQ (reference sequence). The CDR3 contains 16 residues. Trimming shortened V by 1 base and J by 0 bases, and 10 bases separated the two germline ends. CDR3 in amino acids: CASSLGADLAKNIQYF. Here the CDR3 DNA reads TGTGCCAGCAGCTTAGGGGCTGACCTAGCCAAAAACATTCAGTACTTC.

V gene TRBV29-1 combines with J gene TRBJ2-2; D perhaps matches TRBD2 (6 bases). The CDR3 runs to 13 residues. The germline V gene has CDR1 SQVTM and CDR2 ANQGSEA. Trimming stripped 3 bases from V and 8 bases from J, with 13 bases between. CDR3 in DNA: TGCAGCGTTGATCGGGGGATGAGGGGGGAGCTGTTTTTT. Amino acid sequence: CSVDRGMRGELFF.

The genes are TRBV7-2 and TRBJ2-7; 9 bases are a match to TRBD2. J gave up 3 bases and V 5 bases, and 17 bases lay outside the gene matches. CDR1 SGHTA and CDR2 FQGNSA come from the germline V gene. The CDR3 runs 18 residues. In DNA, the CDR3 is TGTGCCAGCAGCCCCGACTCGGGGCTAGCGGGATATTACTACGAGCAGTACTTC. Encoded protein: CASSPDSGLAGYYYEQYF.

This clone was seen more than once but under ten times. The V gene is TRBV5-1, the J gene TRBJ1-5, with D tentatively TRBD1 (6 bases). V shed 3 bases and J shed 6 bases, with 13 bases lying between them. Germline loops: CDR1 SGHRS, CDR2 YFSETQ. The CDR3 sequence is 14 residues long. The chain's CDR3 is CASSSTGAGQPQHF. Here the CDR3 DNA reads TGCGCCAGCAGCTCGACAGGCGCGGGTCAGCCCCAGCATTTT.

The chain carries TRBV3-1 (or the pseudogene TRBV3-2) and TRBJ1-3; 7 bases agree with TRBD1. Germline-derived CDR1 and CDR2 are LGHDT and YNNKEL (reference sequence). With V trimmed by 5 bases and J by 0 bases, 7 bases remained unmatched. The CDR3 has 16 residues. For the CDR3, the DNA is TGTGCCAGCAGCTATATCAGGACAGGCTCTGGAAACACCATATATTTT. This codes for CASSYIRTGSGNTIYF.

The J gene is TRBJ2-3, the V gene TRBV11-3; TRBD2 agrees at 7 bases. After removal of 3 bases from V and 1 base from J, the junction contained 4 bases not matched to a gene. This CDR3 contains 15 residues. Germline V CDR1 and CDR2: SGHNT, YENEEA. CDR3 in amino acids: CASSFGTSGTDTQYF. In DNA form, the CDR3 reads TGTGCCAGCAGCTTCGGAACTAGCGGCACAGATACGCAGTATTTT.

The chain combines TRBV20-1 with TRBJ2-5; a possible D gene is TRBD2 (5 bases). The V end was cut by 8 bases, the J end by 0 bases, with 19 bases between. CDR1 DFQATT and CDR2 SNEGSKA come from the germline V gene (reference sequence). This CDR3 region has 15 residues. CDR3 nucleotides: TGCAGTACTATTGAAGTTCGGGGAAACCAAGAGACCCAGTACTTC. It specifies CSTIEVRGNQETQYF.

In this sample, this clone turned up a few times. The chain is built from TRBV21-1 and TRBJ2-1; whether TRBD1, the table's D call, matches the DNA was not checked. TRBV21-1 constitutes a pseudogene. The CDR3 is made up of 14 amino acids. CDR3 coding DNA: TGTGCCAGCAACCGGACAGGGGGCAGAAATGAGCAGTTCTTC. It codes for CASNRTGGRNEQFF.

This clone came up once. J is TRBJ2-5 and V is TRBV6-2 or TRBV6-3; 9 nucleotides match TRBD1. The germline V gene has CDR1 MNHEY and CDR2 SVGEGT. The J segment lost 3 bases and the V segment lost 2 bases, leaving 4 bases of the junction unmatched. CDR3 length: 15 residues. The chain's CDR3 is CASSYGTGMEETQYF. DNA for the CDR3: TGTGCCAGCAGTTACGGGACAGGGATGGAAGAGACCCAGTACTTC.

The V call is TRBV7-9, the J call TRBJ2-4; 7 bases line up with TRBD2. The CDR3 covers 15 residues. Germline V gives CDR1 SEHNR, CDR2 FQNEAQ (reference sequence). V was pared by 1 base and J by 6 bases, with 6 bases of the junction left unmatched. CDR3: CASSLERGGRNIQYF. The CDR3, as DNA: TGTGCCAGCAGCTTAGAGAGGGGAGGGAGAAACATTCAGTACTTC.

The rearrangement joins TRBV18 to TRBJ1-3, with a tentative D call TRBD1 (6 bases). V was pared by 3 bases and J by 4 bases, with 19 bases between. Germline CDR1 KGHSH, CDR2 LQKENI. The length of the CDR3 is 17 residues. The CDR3 DNA sequence: TGTGCCAGCTCACCTCCTGGATGGGGGCCGGACGGAAACACCATATATTTT. This codes for CASSPPGWGPDGNTIYF. The full variable domain, in which reference TRBV18 and TRBJ1-3 provide the parts outside the CDR3, is NAGVMQNPRHLVRRRGQEARLRCSPMKGHSHVYWYRQLPEEGLKFMVYLQKENIIDESGMPKERFSAEFPKEGPSILRIQQVVRGDSAAYFCASSPPGWGPDGNTIYFGEGSWLTVV.

The chain carries TRBV29-1 and TRBJ2-5; D is perhaps TRBD1 (6 bases). Germline CDR1 reads SQVTM; CDR2 reads ANQGSEA. With 6 bases removed from V and 5 bases from J, the gap between germline ends came to 19 bases. CDR3 size: 14 residues. CDR3 DNA: TGCAGCGTGTCAGGGGCGCTATTGGGGGAGACCCAGTACTTC. Amino acids: CSVSGALLGETQYF.

J is TRBJ2-2 and V is TRBV5-1; D possibly corresponds to TRBD1 (6 bases). The CDR3 sequence is 15 residues long. Between the trimmed V and J ends, which lost 6 bases and 0 bases, there was a span of 12 bases. From germline, CDR1 is SGHRS and CDR2 YFSETQ. In DNA, the CDR3 is TGCGCCAGCAAATTAGGGACAACGAACACCGGGGAGCTGTTTTTT. Translating gives CASKLGTTNTGELFF.

CDR3 DNA sequence: TGTGCCAGCAGTTTTTCGGACAGGGACGGCTACACCTTC. This sequence encodes CASSFSDRDGYTF. This chain uses TRBV28 with TRBJ1-2, with 8 bases lining up with TRBD1. This CDR3 comprises 13 residues. CDR1 and CDR2 (germline): MDHEN, SYDVKM. The junction had 5 bases not matched to a gene; V was cut back by 3 bases and J by 8 bases.